This TCR beta chain originates from a study of T cell responses to AZD1222 COVID-19 vaccine. CDR3 length equals 15 residues. Germline V lookup: CDR1 KGHSH, CDR2 LQKENI. Trimming cost V 8 bases and J 0 bases, with 14 bases left between them. The protocol was immunoSEQ multiplex PCR, while the TCRdb copy is restricted to in-frame clones and leaves out a portion. Among 95,000 to 150,000 clones listed, around 90% were seen once. This clonotype was sampled from an adult in good health. The chain uses TRBV18 and TRBJ2-1; tentative D call: TRBD2 (6 bases). The sample was peripheral blood, taken on day 0 of AZD1222 vaccination. CDR3 bases: TGTGCCAGCACGACGGACTACTCCTCCTACAATGAGCAGTTCTTC. Its protein product is CASTTDYSSYNEQFF.